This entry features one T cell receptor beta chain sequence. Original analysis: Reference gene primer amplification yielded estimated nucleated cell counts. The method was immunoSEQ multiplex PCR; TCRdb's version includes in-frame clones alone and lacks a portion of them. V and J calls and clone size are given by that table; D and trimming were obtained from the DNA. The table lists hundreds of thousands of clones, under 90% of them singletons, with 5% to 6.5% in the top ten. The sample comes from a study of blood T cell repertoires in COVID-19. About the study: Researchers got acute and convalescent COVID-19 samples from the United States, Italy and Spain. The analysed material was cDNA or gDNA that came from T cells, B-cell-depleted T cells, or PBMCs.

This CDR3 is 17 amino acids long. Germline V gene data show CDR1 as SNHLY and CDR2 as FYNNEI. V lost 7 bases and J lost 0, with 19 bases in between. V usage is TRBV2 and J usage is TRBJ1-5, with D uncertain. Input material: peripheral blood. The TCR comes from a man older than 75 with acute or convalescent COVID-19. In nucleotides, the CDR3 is TGTGCCAGCACGGGAGGTCCAAATACTAATAGCAATCAGCCCCAGCATTTT. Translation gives CASTGGPNTNSNQPQHF.